These 24 T cell receptor beta chains came from one sample sequenced in a study of human T cells and chemical hapten exposure. The study extracted total RNA from unfractionated whole blood. TCRdb re-called the 5' RACE reads through MiXCR, storing one row per CDR3 protein. The profile shows more than 60,000 distinct CDR3 sequences, about a sixth of them singletons. The receptors here all came from a female donor in good health.

In the case of this clonotype: Being one base from a much bigger clone, this may be a read error. The chain has TRBV30 and TRBJ2-1; TRBD2 agrees at 7 bases. The germline gives CDR1 GTSNPN, CDR2 SVGIG (reference sequence). This CDR3 is built from 14 residues. The V and J ends lost 5 bases and 5 bases, in that order; junction bases with no gene match: 9. The CDR3 is CAWVLWGGNNEQFF. The DNA of the CDR3 is TGTGCCTGGGTGCTGTGGGGGGGAAACAATGAGCAGTTCTTC.

The J gene is TRBJ2-3, the V gene TRBV2; D uncertain. The CDR3 is 13 amino acids. Germline V gene lookup returns CDR1 SNHLY and CDR2 FYNNEI. Trimming left V 7 bases short and J 6 bases short, with 14 bases between. The CDR3 region is CASITAVGDTQYF. The CDR3 nucleotides are TGTGCCAGCATTACAGCAGTCGGGGATACGCAGTATTTT. The full variable domain, completed using reference TRBV2 and TRBJ2-3, is EPEVTQTPSHQVTQMGQEVILRCVPISNHLYFYWYRQILGQKVEFLVSFYNNEISEKSEIFDDQFSVERPDGSNFTLKIRSTKLEDSAMYFCASITAVGDTQYFGPGTRLTVL.

The CDR3 reads CASSIDIGEAFF. For the CDR3, the DNA is TGTGCCAGTAGTATAGACATCGGTGAAGCTTTCTTT. The chain has TRBV19 and TRBJ1-1; no clear D. Trimming shortened V by 0 bases and J by 7 bases, and 6 bases separated the two germline ends. CDR1 is LNHDA and CDR2 is SQIVND in the germline V gene (reference sequence). The CDR3 totals 12 residues.

This clonotype was observed at least ten times. CDR3 sequence: CASSARLGRYSGNTIYF. Here the CDR3 DNA reads TGTGCCAGCAGCGCAAGGCTGGGCAGATACTCTGGAAACACCATATATTTT. The chain employs TRBV7-2 and TRBJ1-3; D is ambiguous. V shed 5 bases and J shed 0 bases, with 17 bases lying between them. CDR3 length: 17 amino acids. Germline CDR1 is SGHTA and CDR2 is FQGNSA.

The chain joins TRBV6-5 to TRBJ1-1; no clear D gene. CDR1 is MNHEY and CDR2 is SVGAGI in the germline V gene. The CDR3 sequence is 13 residues long. V shed 0 bases and J shed 1 base, with 3 bases lying between them. The CDR3, as DNA: TGTGCCAGCAGTTACTCGTCGAACACTGAAGCTTTCTTT. Translated: CASSYSSNTEAFF.

This clonotype was seen only a few times. The rearrangement links TRBV30 to TRBJ1-2, with D unclear. V lost 2 bases and J lost 5, with 15 bases in between. The V gene's germline CDR1 is GTSNPN and CDR2 SVGIG (reference sequence). CDR3 length: 14 amino acids. CDR3 loop: CAWSRQSSTYGYTF. The CDR3 region has the DNA TGTGCCTGGAGTAGGCAGTCCTCTACATATGGCTACACCTTC.

This chain uses TRBV27 with TRBJ1-5, with D possibly being TRBD1 (6 bases). The CDR3 length is 14 residues. The germline V gene encodes CDR1 MNHEY and CDR2 SMNVEV (reference sequence). The ends were cut back, 2 bases at V and 4 bases at J, with 9 bases in the middle. CDR3 nucleotides: TGTGCCAGCAGTTTAGACAGGTGGAATCAGCCCCAGCATTTT. Its translation: CASSLDRWNQPQHF.

The chain links TRBV5-6 to TRBJ2-6; D is undetermined. The CDR3 has 15 residues. Germline-derived CDR1 and CDR2 are SGHDT and YYEEEE. Trimming left V 4 bases short and J 4 bases short, with 12 bases between. The CDR3 loop is CASSRTNAGANVLTF. The CDR3 nucleotides read TGTGCCAGCAGCCGAACGAACGCGGGGGCCAACGTCCTGACTTTC. Supplemented by reference TRBV5-6 and TRBJ2-6, the full variable domain reads DAGVTQSPTHLIKTRGQQVTLRCSPKSGHDTVSWYQQALGQGPQFIFQYYEEEERQRGNFPDRFSGHQFPNYSSELNVNALLLGDSALYLCASSRTNAGANVLTFGAGSRLTVL.

This clonotype has just a few counts. The chain employs TRBV30 and TRBJ2-2; D unresolved. V shed 4 bases and J shed 0 bases, with 9 bases lying between them. The germline CDR1 and CDR2 sequences are GTSNPN and SVGIG (reference sequence). CDR3 length: 14 residues. Here the CDR3 reads CAWTPRPNTGELFF. The CDR3 DNA reads as TGTGCCTGGACTCCTAGACCGAACACCGGGGAGCTGTTTTTT.

V gene TRBV7-9 combines with J gene TRBJ2-5, with TRBD1 identical over 7 bases. In germline, CDR1 is SEHNR, CDR2 FQNEAQ (reference sequence). The CDR3 has 15 amino acids. V shed 4 bases and J 5 bases; nucleotides not matched to a gene: 10. The CDR3 reads CASSYVQGPGETQYF. The CDR3 nucleotides are TGTGCCAGCAGCTACGTACAGGGGCCCGGGGAGACCCAGTACTTC.

In its sample, this clonotype was seen a few times. The rearrangement links TRBV4-2 to TRBJ2-7; 7 bases align to TRBD2. Germline V CDR1 and CDR2: LGHNA, YNFKEQ. The CDR3 spans 13 residues. J gave up 6 bases and V 2 bases, and 4 bases lay outside the gene matches. CDR3 loop: CASSQSWGGEQYF. CDR3 bases: TGTGCCAGCAGCCAATCATGGGGGGGCGAGCAGTACTTC.

This clonotype was observed a handful of times. The chain is built from TRBV7-2 and TRBJ1-4, with D possibly being TRBD1 (6 bases). Germline loops: CDR1 SGHTA, CDR2 FQGNSA. This CDR3 has 15 amino acids. Trimming took 5 bases from V and 0 from J, leaving 10 bases between them. The CDR3 loop reads CASSPGDTTNEKLFF. The DNA for the CDR3 is TGTGCCAGCAGCCCAGGGGACACAACTAATGAAAAACTGTTTTTT. The variable domain in full, with the rest retrieved from reference TRBV7-2 and TRBJ1-4, is GAGVSQSPSNKVTEKGKDVELRCDPISGHTALYWYRQSLGQGLEFLIYFQGNSAPDKSGLPSDRFSAERTGGSVSTLTIQRTQQEDSAVYLCASSPGDTTNEKLFFGSGTQLSVL.

The rearrangement joins TRBV18 to TRBJ1-4; unclear D gene. This CDR3 spans 14 amino acids. V shed 2 bases and J shed 2 bases, with 6 bases lying between them. Germline values: CDR1 KGHSH, CDR2 LQKENI. CDR3 nucleotides: TGTGCCAGCTCACCAAGCCCGACTAATGAAAAACTGTTTTTT. Its protein product is CASSPSPTNEKLFF.

This clonotype was observed a handful of times. This chain connects TRBV15 to TRBJ1-1; D is unclear. This CDR3 contains 13 residues. With 1 base removed from V and 4 bases from J, the gap between germline ends came to 7 bases. Germline V CDR1 and CDR2: LNHNV, YYDKDF (reference sequence). Here the CDR3 reads CATSRGLGTEAFF. CDR3 DNA: TGTGCCACCAGCAGAGGGTTGGGCACTGAAGCTTTCTTT.

This clonotype was found many times. The V gene is TRBV10-2, the J gene TRBJ1-2; D unresolved. Trimming took 2 bases from V and 5 from J, leaving 6 bases between them. This CDR3 contains 12 residues. CDR1 WSHSY and CDR2 SAAADI come from the germline V gene. The CDR3 DNA is TGCGCCAGCAGTGAGGAAGGGTATGGCTACACCTTC. It specifies CASSEEGYGYTF.

In this sample, this clonotype turned up a few times. This chain connects TRBV7-2 to TRBJ1-1; the D gene is possibly TRBD1 (6 bases). V was pared by 6 bases and J by 6 bases, with 14 bases between. Germline CDR1 and CDR2: SGHTA and FQGNSA. CDR3 size: 13 residues. The CDR3 coding sequence is TGTGCCAGCAGATACTACAGGGAATCTGAAGCTTTCTTT. Translated: CASRYYRESEAFF.

This clonotype was observed a handful of times. The chain couples TRBV6-5 to TRBJ2-7; tentatively, D is TRBD1 or TRBD2 (5 bases each). Trimming took off 4 bases at V and 3 bases at J, with 19 bases between the two ends. This CDR3 has 16 amino acids. Germline V gene sequence: CDR1 MNHEY, CDR2 SVGAGI. CDR3 sequence reads: CASSSVAGQGVYEQYF. The CDR3 nucleotides read TGTGCCAGCAGTTCCGTCGCGGGTCAAGGGGTCTACGAGCAGTACTTC.

There are a few counts of this clonotype. The rearrangement links TRBV14 to TRBJ1-1; D gene uncertain. Germline values: CDR1 SGHDN, CDR2 FVKESK. Trimming took off 1 base at V and 5 bases at J, with 8 bases between the two ends. The CDR3 sequence is 13 residues long. CDR3 DNA: TGTGCCAGCAGCCAAGGGATTCCGACTGAAGCTTTCTTT. Residues: CASSQGIPTEAFF.

The J gene is TRBJ1-4, the V gene TRBV29-1; no clear D. V lost 3 bases and J lost 5, with 16 bases in between. Germline CDR1 is SQVTM and CDR2 is ANQGSEA. The length of the CDR3 is 15 residues. The CDR3 DNA is TGCAGCGTTGATTCGGGGAGACATAACAATGAAAAACTGTTTTTT. Translating it yields CSVDSGRHNNEKLFF. The variable domain in full, with the rest retrieved from reference TRBV29-1 and TRBJ1-4, is SAVISQKPSRDICQRGTSLTIQCQVDSQVTMMFWYRQQPGQSLTLIATANQGSEATYESGFVIDKFPISRPNLTFSTLTVSNMSPEDSSIYLCSVDSGRHNNEKLFFGSGTQLSVL.

The sample holds many counts of this clonotype. The J gene is TRBJ2-7, the V gene TRBV30; a weak D match, TRBD2 (5 bases). V was trimmed by 0 bases and J by 4 bases, leaving 13 bases between them. Germline CDR1 GTSNPN, CDR2 SVGIG (reference sequence). This CDR3 is 14 amino acids long. The CDR3 protein is CAWSVRLFSYEQYF. CDR3 in DNA: TGTGCCTGGAGTGTTCGACTATTCAGTTACGAGCAGTACTTC.

The chain combines TRBV6-1 with TRBJ2-2, with 9 bases fitting TRBD2. Trimming at V came to 6 bases and at J to 7 bases, leaving 9 bases not matched to a gene. The CDR3 spans 15 residues. Germline V CDR1 and CDR2: MNHNS, SASEGT. Here the CDR3 DNA reads TGTGCCAGCAGGGTTACTAGCGGGCCAAACGGGGAGCTGTTTTTT. It translates to CASRVTSGPNGELFF.

This clonotype was observed a few times. The chain couples TRBV11-2 to TRBJ2-6; D unclear. Deletions cut 0 bases from V and 1 base from J, with 4 bases between. The CDR3 runs 15 residues. CDR1 is SGHAT and CDR2 is FQNNGV in the germline V gene. The CDR3 DNA sequence: TGTGCCAGCAGCTTAGAAGCTTCTGGGGCCAACGTCCTGACTTTC. Translated: CASSLEASGANVLTF.

In this sample, this clonotype turned up a few times. This chain uses TRBV7-2 with TRBJ1-2; 9 bases match TRBD1. This CDR3 contains 13 residues. Germline values: CDR1 SGHTA, CDR2 FQGNSA. V trimming: 5 bases; J trimming: 9 bases; junction bases outside the gene matches: 7. CDR3 bases: TGTGCCAGCAGCACGGGACAGGGTAACCGCTACACCTTC. Its protein product is CASSTGQGNRYTF.

This clonotype was detected ten times or more. The gene calls are TRBV5-4 and TRBJ2-6; no clear D. Germline lookup yields CDR1 SGHNT and CDR2 YYREEE (reference sequence). Trimming pared 3 bases from V and 0 bases from J, leaving 10 bases between. The CDR3 covers 16 residues. DNA for the CDR3: TGTGCCAGCAGCTCTTCAACTACCTCTGGGGCCAACGTCCTGACTTTC. Translation: CASSSSTTSGANVLTF.